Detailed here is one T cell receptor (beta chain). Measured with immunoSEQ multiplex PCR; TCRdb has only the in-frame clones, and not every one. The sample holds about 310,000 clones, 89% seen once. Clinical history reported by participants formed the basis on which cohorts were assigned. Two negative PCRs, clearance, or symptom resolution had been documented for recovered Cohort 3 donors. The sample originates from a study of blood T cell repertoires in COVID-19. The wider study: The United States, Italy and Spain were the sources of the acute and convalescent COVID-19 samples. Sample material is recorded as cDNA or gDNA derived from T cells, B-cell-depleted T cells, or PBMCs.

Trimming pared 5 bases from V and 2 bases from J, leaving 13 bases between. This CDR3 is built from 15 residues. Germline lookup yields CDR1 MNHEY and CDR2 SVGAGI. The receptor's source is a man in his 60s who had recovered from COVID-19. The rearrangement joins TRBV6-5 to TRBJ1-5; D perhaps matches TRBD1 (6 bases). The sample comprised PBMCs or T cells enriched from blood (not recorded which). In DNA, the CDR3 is TGTGCCAGCAGTCACTACAGGGACGGCAATCAGCCCCAGCATTTT. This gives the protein CASSHYRDGNQPQHF.